A selection of T cell receptor beta chains follows, all from one sample in a study of blood T cells in healthy people across ages. In TCRdb, the 5' RACE reads were re-called with MiXCR into one record per CDR3 protein. In the table there are fewer than 800,000 distinct CDR3 sequences, around 21% of which are singletons. Sequenced: blood. The receptors originated from a man aged 65 to 79 in good health. CDR3s include the opening cysteine and the closing phenylalanine or tryptophan.

cdr3_length	v_call	j_call	cdr3_aa
14	TRBV12-3/TRBV12-4	TRBJ2-7	CASSLAGLEDQQYF
15	TRBV27	TRBJ2-4	CASSSAGAGENIQYF
14	TRBV6-4	NA	CASSSEATSSEQFF
15	TRBV6-5	NA	CASSYTINRVGEQYF
12	TRBV29-1	TRBJ2-1	CSATSGYNEQFF
16	TRBV7-6	TRBJ2-7	CASSTPGTGDTYEQYF
14	TRBV20-1	NA	CSAEPKQGAYEQYF
12	TRBV20-1	TRBJ1-1	CSVQDGDTEAFF
13	TRBV27	TRBJ2-7	CASSSRGDYEQYF
15	TRBV5-1	TRBJ2-3	CASSLVTGAEDTQYF
12	TRBV5-6	TRBJ2-3	CASSLISDTQYF
16	TRBV20-1	TRBJ1-4	CSAQNRAEATNEKLFF
16	TRBV20-1	TRBJ1-5	CSARSGTGYSNQPQHF
14	TRBV7-9	TRBJ2-5	CASSLANGGETQYF
17	TRBV3-1	TRBJ2-1	CASSQRTSGSLYNEQFF
16	TRBV10-3	TRBJ2-7	CAISVTSGSVSYEQYF
16	TRBV4-1	NA	CASSQDLAVGDNEQFF
15	TRBV9	TRBJ2-1	CASSVPAGAHNEQFF
14	TRBV5-1	TRBJ1-1	CASSSKGLDTEAFF
14	TRBV20-1	TRBJ2-5	CSAEDRTLRETQYF
15	TRBV14	TRBJ1-1	CASSQPGTSTTEAFF
15	TRBV7-9	TRBJ1-4	CASSLATGTNEKLFF
17	TRBV5-5	TRBJ2-5	CASSSRTGTIYQETQYF
15	TRBV5-1	TRBJ1-5	CASSFDGYSNQPQHF
14	TRBV6-5	TRBJ1-4	CASSSGGAGEKLFF
15	TRBV20-1	TRBJ2-1	CSAPQGLAGNNEQFF
16	TRBV7-2	TRBJ2-3	CASSLFEGAGTDTQYF
12	TRBV10-3	TRBJ2-7	CATADSTHEQYF
14	TRBV19	TRBJ1-4	CASSMRGTNEKLFF